These 19 T cell receptor beta chains were all obtained from the same sample, sequenced in a study of cytomegalovirus exposure and HLA in healthy donors. Measured with immunoSEQ multiplex PCR; TCRdb has only the in-frame clones, and not every one. The sample contains approximately 120,000 clones, 95% to 97% of which appear only once. The source material was PBMCs. All receptors come from a man younger than 35 in good health and CMV-seronegative.

V and J are TRBV4-3 and TRBJ1-2; 8 bases are shared with TRBD1. V dropped 1 base and J dropped 8; count of bases not matched to a gene: 9. Germline lookup yields CDR1 LGHNA and CDR2 YSLEER. This CDR3 comprises 15 residues. CDR3 coding DNA: TGCGCCAGCAGCCAAGTCGCGGACAGGGCCCAAGGCTACACCTTC. Translated: CASSQVADRAQGYTF.

This chain uses TRBV7-6 with TRBJ2-1; D is ambiguous. CDR1 and CDR2 from the germline V gene are SGHVS and FNYEAQ. V lost 1 base and J 0 bases, leaving 7 bases between the germline ends. The CDR3 extends over 15 amino acids. The CDR3 region has the DNA TGTGCCAGCAGCTTAGAGCTGAGCTCCTACAATGAGCAGTTCTTC. This codes for CASSLELSSYNEQFF.

The chain joins TRBV27 to TRBJ2-7; D perhaps matches TRBD2 (5 bases). V lost 3 bases and J lost 3, with 9 bases in between. Germline CDR1 and CDR2: MNHEY and SMNVEV (reference sequence). CDR3 length equals 13 residues. CDR3 DNA: TGTGCCAGCAGTTTCGGGGTCGGCTACGAGCAGTACTTC. Encoded protein: CASSFGVGYEQYF.

The chain carries TRBV5-1 and TRBJ1-1; possible D gene TRBD1, 6 bases. V lost 0 bases and J 4 bases, leaving 16 bases between the germline ends. CDR1 is SGHRS and CDR2 is YFSETQ in the germline V gene. This CDR3 is built from 16 residues. CDR3 nucleotide sequence: TGCGCCAGCAGCTTGGATGTGCAGGGGAGCGGCACTGAAGCTTTCTTT. Its protein is CASSLDVQGSGTEAFF.

The rearrangement joins TRBV30 to TRBJ2-5, with D possibly being TRBD2 (5 bases). CDR3 length: 11 amino acids. Germline loops: CDR1 GTSNPN, CDR2 SVGIG (reference sequence). Trimming stripped 2 bases from V and 6 bases from J, with 7 bases between. CDR3 sequence reads: CAWSPGKTQYF. Written as DNA, the CDR3 is TGTGCCTGGAGTCCCGGGAAGACCCAGTACTTC.

This clone has a single count. The V gene is TRBV4-2, the J gene TRBJ2-7, with 14 bases identical to TRBD2. The J segment lost 0 bases and the V segment lost 3 bases, leaving 1 base of the junction unmatched. Germline V gene data show CDR1 as LGHNA and CDR2 as YNFKEQ. This CDR3 has 16 amino acids. The CDR3 region is CASSQGLAGVSYEQYF. CDR3 in DNA: TGTGCCAGCAGCCAGGGACTAGCGGGGGTCTCCTACGAGCAGTACTTC.

The chain recombines TRBV4-3 with TRBJ1-1; D is uncertain. There are 13 residues in the CDR3. Germline CDR1 reads LGHNA; CDR2 reads YSLEER. Trimming took 1 base from V and 3 from J, leaving 6 bases between them. CDR3 sequence: CASSQVLDTEAFF. Written as DNA, the CDR3 is TGCGCCAGCAGCCAAGTACTAGACACTGAAGCTTTCTTT.

The chain recombines TRBV9 with TRBJ2-1; 8 bases are shared with TRBD1. Germline CDR1 reads SGDLS; CDR2 reads YYNGEE. The ends lost 9 bases at V and 4 bases at J; junction bases unmatched: 18. There are 17 residues in the CDR3. The CDR3 DNA sequence: TGTGCCACCCCAGCCCTCCCCCCGGGACAGGAATACAATGAGCAGTTCTTC. Encoded protein: CATPALPPGQEYNEQFF.

In its sample, this clone was seen once. The CDR3: CASSESGGGPLTDTQYF. In DNA, the CDR3 is TGTGCCAGCAGCGAATCCGGGGGGGGCCCTTTGACAGATACGCAGTATTTT. The J gene is TRBJ2-3, the V gene TRBV5-4; 8 nucleotides align to TRBD2. V gave up 4 bases and J gave up 3 bases; unmatched junction bases: 13. Germline assignment: CDR1 SGHNT and CDR2 YYREEE (reference sequence). The CDR3 extends over 17 amino acids.

V and J are TRBV5-1 and TRBJ2-3; TRBD2 agrees at 7 bases. The V gene's germline CDR1 is SGHRS and CDR2 YFSETQ. V shed 2 bases, J shed 1 base, and the junction held 7 bases outside the gene matches. The CDR3 is made up of 16 amino acids. CDR3 sequence (DNA): TGCGCCAGCAGCTTAATAGCGGGCGGCCGCACAGATACGCAGTATTTT. It is translated as CASSLIAGGRTDTQYF.

This chain joins TRBV19 and TRBJ2-1; the D gene is possibly TRBD2 (6 bases). V was pared by 3 bases and J by 6 bases, with 12 bases between. The length of the CDR3 is 14 residues. The germline V gene encodes CDR1 LNHDA and CDR2 SQIVND (reference sequence). CDR3 region: CASSIRQGGNEQFF. CDR3 sequence (DNA): TGTGCCAGTAGTATCCGGCAGGGAGGCAATGAGCAGTTCTTC.

The chain has TRBV13 and TRBJ2-5; D is unclear. Trimming cost V 2 bases and J 4 bases, with 11 bases left between them. This CDR3 region has 14 residues. Germline loops: CDR1 PRHDT, CDR2 FYEKMQ (reference sequence). CDR3 protein: CASSLTPSGETQYF. CDR3 coding DNA: TGTGCCAGCAGCTTAACCCCTTCCGGAGAGACCCAGTACTTC.

V gene TRBV28 combines with J gene TRBJ2-1; 10 bases align to TRBD2. The CDR3 has 17 residues. Germline V gene data show CDR1 as MDHEN and CDR2 as SYDVKM. V was clipped by 3 bases and J by 8 bases; unmatched bases: 13. CDR3: CASSFDTASSGSYEQFF. CDR3 coding DNA: TGTGCCAGCAGTTTCGATACCGCGTCTAGCGGGAGCTATGAGCAGTTCTTC.

J is TRBJ2-1 and V is TRBV2; D is perhaps TRBD2 (7 bases). The CDR3 runs to 16 residues. Trimming stripped 9 bases from V and 0 bases from J, with 18 bases between. CDR1 is SNHLY and CDR2 is FYNNEI in the germline V gene. CDR3 sequence: CASLSQGGGSYNEQFF. CDR3 DNA: TGTGCCAGTCTGAGCCAGGGAGGGGGCTCCTACAATGAGCAGTTCTTC.

In nucleotides, the CDR3 is TGTGCCAGTAGTATAGGTCAGGGCGGATATGAGCAGTTCTTC. Protein product: CASSIGQGGYEQFF. V is TRBV19 and J is TRBJ2-1; tentative D call: TRBD1 (5 bases). This CDR3 is 14 amino acids long. CDR1 and CDR2 from the germline V gene are LNHDA and SQIVND (reference sequence). V was cut by 1 base and J by 8 bases, with 12 bases left in between.

This chain links TRBV5-4 with TRBJ1-1; TRBD1 aligns across 9 bases. CDR1 is SGHNT and CDR2 is YYREEE in the germline V gene (reference sequence). The trim removed 4 bases at V and 3 bases at J, leaving 4 bases unmatched. This CDR3 region has 14 residues. The CDR3: CASSPGQGYTEAFF. The DNA for the CDR3 is TGTGCCAGCAGCCCTGGACAGGGGTACACTGAAGCTTTCTTT.

CDR3 sequence reads: CASSTGTATDTQYF. As DNA, the CDR3 is TGTGCCAGTAGCACCGGGACAGCCACAGATACGCAGTATTTT. This chain connects TRBV19 to TRBJ2-3, with 7 bases that match TRBD1. The CDR3 length is 14 residues. The V segment lost 6 bases and the J segment 2 bases; nucleotides outside the gene matches: 5. Germline V gene sequence: CDR1 LNHDA, CDR2 SQIVND (reference sequence).

This chain joins TRBV15 and TRBJ1-4, with D perhaps TRBD1 (6 bases). Trimming shortened V by 1 base and J by 0 bases, and 15 bases separated the two germline ends. This CDR3 contains 18 residues. Germline-derived CDR1 and CDR2 are LNHNV and YYDKDF (reference sequence). The CDR3 nucleotides read TGTGCCACCAGCAGAGGGGGGGGCGCGGGGTCAACTAATGAAAAACTGTTTTTT. It translates to CATSRGGGAGSTNEKLFF.

The genes are TRBV4-3 and TRBJ1-2, with 11 bases aligning to TRBD1. The CDR3 totals 16 residues. V shed 0 bases and J 7 bases; nucleotides not matched to a gene: 7. Germline V gene data show CDR1 as LGHNA and CDR2 as YSLEER. CDR3 DNA sequence: TGCGCCAGCAGCCAAGATGCAGGGACAGGGGGGAGTGGCTACACCTTC. As protein: CASSQDAGTGGSGYTF.